The 24 T cell receptor beta chains below all came from one sample that was sequenced in a study of blood T cell repertoires in COVID-19. TCRdb's table, derived via immunoSEQ multiplex PCR, lists solely in-frame clones and lacks some. Of about 120,000 clones detected, approximately 83% appear once; the ten largest clones hold 12%. Sequencing was performed on peripheral blood. The receptors were sampled from a man between 60 and 75 years old with acute or convalescent COVID-19.

The chain has TRBV30 and TRBJ1-4; 7 bases line up with TRBD1. CDR1 is GTSNPN and CDR2 is SVGIG in the germline V gene (reference sequence). The V segment lost 1 base and the J segment 8 bases; nucleotides outside the gene matches: 10. The CDR3 consists of 15 residues. CDR3 sequence reads: CAWSAPDRKKEKLFF. CDR3 nucleotide sequence: TGTGCCTGGAGTGCCCCGGACAGGAAAAAAGAAAAACTGTTTTTT.

The chain links TRBV19 to TRBJ2-2, with 14 nucleotides matching TRBD2. Trimming took 5 bases from V and 5 from J; bases not matched to a gene: 10. The germline V gene has CDR1 LNHDA and CDR2 SQIVND (reference sequence). This CDR3 spans 18 amino acids. The CDR3 is CASSPGTSGRVRTGELFF. CDR3 bases: TGTGCCAGTAGTCCAGGGACTAGCGGGAGAGTACGGACCGGGGAGCTGTTTTTT.

V is TRBV28 and J is TRBJ2-2; no reliable D call. V lost 11 bases and J lost 0, with 16 bases in between. The CDR3 contains 15 residues. CDR1 is MDHEN and CDR2 is SYDVKM in the germline V gene. The CDR3 DNA reads as TGTGCCGCCTGTACCGGTTCCGCGAACACCGGGGAGCTGTTTTTT. Residues: CAACTGSANTGELFF.

The chain joins TRBV9 to TRBJ1-2; no firm D call. V dropped 0 bases and J dropped 1 base, with 7 bases sitting between them. The CDR3 is made up of 14 amino acids. Germline loops: CDR1 SGDLS, CDR2 YYNGEE. CDR3 DNA: TGTGCCAGCAGCGTAGGCGCCGGTAACTATGGCTACACCTTC. Protein: CASSVGAGNYGYTF.

This clone was found a few times. This chain uses TRBV4-2 with TRBJ1-5; no definite D call. CDR1 is LGHNA and CDR2 is YNFKEQ in the germline V gene. This CDR3 region has 14 residues. The germline V and J ends were trimmed by 3 bases and 1 base, with 7 bases remaining between them. The CDR3 sequence is CASSQGLSNQPQHF. The CDR3 DNA is TGTGCCAGCAGCCAGGGCCTGAGCAATCAGCCCCAGCATTTT.

The rearrangement links TRBV15 to TRBJ1-5; weak D call: TRBD1 (6 bases). The CDR3 consists of 15 residues. The V gene lost 0 bases and the J gene lost 6 bases, with 12 bases spanning the gap. CDR1 LNHNV and CDR2 YYDKDF come from the germline V gene (reference sequence). CDR3 in DNA: TGTGCCACCAGCAGAGATCAAGGGGGGGGTCAGCCCCAGCATTTT. It codes for CATSRDQGGGQPQHF.

The chain combines TRBV30 with TRBJ2-3, with D hard to call. Germline V gene data show CDR1 as GTSNPN and CDR2 as SVGIG (reference sequence). Between the trimmed V and J ends, which lost 0 bases and 0 bases, there was a span of 7 bases. The CDR3 is made up of 14 amino acids. The CDR3 DNA is TGTGCCTGGAGTGTAATTACTAGCACAGATACGCAGTATTTT. Translating it yields CAWSVITSTDTQYF. The entire variable domain, with the rest obtained from reference TRBV30 and TRBJ2-3, is as follows: SQTIHQWPATLVQPVGSPLSLECTVEGTSNPNLYWYRQAAGRGLQLLFYSVGIGQISSEVPQNLSASRPQDRQFILSSKKLLLSDSGFYLCAWSVITSTDTQYFGPGTRLTVL.

This chain uses TRBV2 with TRBJ2-6; TRBD2 matches at 7 bases. The CDR3 length is 18 residues. V lost 1 base, J lost 3 bases, and 9 bases stayed unmatched. Looked up from germline, CDR1 is SNHLY and CDR2 is FYNNEI. CDR3 in amino acids: CASSEGLAAGGGANVLTF. The CDR3 DNA is TGTGCCAGCAGTGAAGGTCTAGCGGCCGGTGGTGGGGCCAACGTCCTGACTTTC.

The CDR3 DNA follows: TGTGCCAGCAGCTTAGGGGACAGGGAAACGTATGGCTACACCTTC. Its translation is CASSLGDRETYGYTF. The chain has TRBV13 and TRBJ1-2; 8 bases are shared with TRBD1. Looked up from germline, CDR1 is PRHDT and CDR2 is FYEKMQ (reference sequence). Trimming at V came to 0 bases and at J to 5 bases, leaving 5 bases not matched to a gene. This CDR3 comprises 15 residues.

V and J are TRBV3-1 (or the pseudogene TRBV3-2) and TRBJ2-7; D perhaps matches TRBD1 (5 bases). The CDR3 has 13 amino acids. Trimming took 3 bases from V and 0 from J, leaving 6 bases between them. The germline gives CDR1 LGHDT, CDR2 YNNKEL (reference sequence). CDR3 in amino acids: CASSQTVSYEQYF. The CDR3 nucleotides read TGTGCCAGCAGCCAGACAGTCTCCTACGAGCAGTACTTC.

The chain is built from TRBV19 and TRBJ1-1, with D possibly matching TRBD1 (5 bases). Between the trimmed V and J ends, which lost 4 bases and 3 bases, there was a span of 18 bases. The germline V gene encodes CDR1 LNHDA and CDR2 SQIVND (reference sequence). The CDR3 contains 16 residues. The DNA for the CDR3 is TGTGCCAGTAGTAGTCAGCCCGGGACTCGGTACACTGAAGCTTTCTTT. Its translation is CASSSQPGTRYTEAFF.

The gene calls are TRBV7-3 and TRBJ2-3; TRBD2 aligns across 11 bases. The CDR3 extends over 15 amino acids. V dropped 3 bases and J dropped 4; count of bases not matched to a gene: 3. CDR1 SGHTA and CDR2 FQGTGA come from the germline V gene. CDR3 in DNA: TGTGCCAGCAGCTTGGGACTAGCGGTTCCAGATACGCAGTATTTT. Amino acids: CASSLGLAVPDTQYF.

This clone has only one observation. The chain employs TRBV19 and TRBJ2-7; 8 bases match TRBD2. V lost 4 bases, J lost 7 bases, and 3 bases stayed unmatched. The CDR3 sequence is 12 residues long. CDR1 LNHDA and CDR2 SQIVND come from the germline V gene (reference sequence). The DNA of the CDR3 is TGTGCCAGTAGTAGCCGGGGGGGTGAGCAGTACTTC. Its protein is CASSSRGGEQYF.

This chain uses TRBV11-2 with TRBJ2-3, with 8 nucleotides matching TRBD2. Trimming at V came to 6 bases and at J to 2 bases, leaving 13 bases not matched to a gene. The CDR3 runs 17 residues. The germline V gene encodes CDR1 SGHAT and CDR2 FQNNGV. CDR3 bases: TGTGCCAGCAGGCCCGGGCGCGGGAGGACGCTCACAGATACGCAGTATTTT. Residues: CASRPGRGRTLTDTQYF.

The chain has TRBV6-4 and TRBJ2-2, with a weak D call TRBD2 (6 bases). V dropped 6 bases and J dropped 2 bases, with 19 bases sitting between them. This CDR3 comprises 17 residues. Germline CDR1 reads MRHNA; CDR2 reads SNTAGT. Here the CDR3 reads CASSPLGLEKNTGELFF. The DNA of the CDR3 is TGTGCCAGCAGCCCCCTGGGACTGGAAAAAAACACCGGGGAGCTGTTTTTT.

The chain is built from TRBV4-2 and TRBJ2-3, with a tentative D call TRBD1 (7 bases). The CDR3 spans 16 residues. The germline CDR1 and CDR2 sequences are LGHNA and YNFKEQ. The germline V and J ends were trimmed by 4 bases and 1 base, with 15 bases remaining between them. The CDR3 bases are TGTGCCAGCAGCCCCGGACAGGACTATCGCACAGATACGCAGTATTTT. Residues: CASSPGQDYRTDTQYF.

The chain carries TRBV7-6 and TRBJ2-3, with 8 bases fitting TRBD2. V shed 2 bases and J 6 bases; nucleotides not matched to a gene: 10. In germline, CDR1 is SGHVS, CDR2 FNYEAQ. The CDR3 contains 16 residues. The chain's CDR3 is CASSLSPAGVADTQYF. The CDR3 coding sequence is TGTGCCAGCAGCTTAAGCCCAGCGGGAGTGGCGGATACGCAGTATTTT.

The sample holds a few counts of this clone. V and J are TRBV7-8 and TRBJ2-7; TRBD1 matches 7 bases. V gave up 1 base and J gave up 3 bases; unmatched junction bases: 3. CDR1 SGHVS and CDR2 FQNEAQ come from the germline V gene. This CDR3 has 14 amino acids. Here the CDR3 reads CASSLGGGGYEQYF. CDR3 DNA sequence: TGTGCCAGCAGCTTAGGAGGGGGCGGCTACGAGCAGTACTTC.

The chain combines TRBV19 with TRBJ1-6, with TRBD1 matching over 7 bases. Germline V CDR1 and CDR2: LNHDA, SQIVND (reference sequence). This CDR3 region has 14 residues. V lost 0 bases to trimming and J lost 8 bases; unmatched junction nucleotides: 1. Here the CDR3 reads CASSIETGDSPLHF. The CDR3 bases are TGTGCCAGTAGTATAGAAACAGGGGATTCACCCCTCCACTTT.

J is TRBJ2-1 and V is TRBV2; TRBD1 matches 7 bases. Germline CDR1 SNHLY, CDR2 FYNNEI. The CDR3 is 15 amino acids. The J segment lost 5 bases and the V segment lost 1 base, leaving 5 bases of the junction unmatched. The CDR3 coding sequence is TGTGCCAGCAGTGAAGAGGGACAGTCCAACAATGAGCAGTTCTTC. This codes for CASSEEGQSNNEQFF.

The rearrangement links TRBV9 to TRBJ2-7; 9 nucleotides line up with TRBD2. V shed 4 bases, J shed 4 bases, and the junction held 9 bases outside the gene matches. The CDR3 extends over 15 amino acids. The V gene's germline CDR1 is SGDLS and CDR2 YYNGEE. CDR3 protein: CASSREASGMYEQYF. CDR3 sequence (DNA): TGTGCCAGCAGCCGAGAGGCTAGCGGGATGTACGAGCAGTACTTC.

The V gene is TRBV28, the J gene TRBJ1-1, with TRBD1 as a possible D gene (5 bases). Deletions cut 2 bases from V and 2 bases from J, with 9 bases between. Germline V gives CDR1 MDHEN, CDR2 SYDVKM. This CDR3 is built from 14 residues. The CDR3 DNA follows: TGTGCCAGCAGTTTAGTCAGGGTAAACACTGAAGCTTTCTTT. Its protein product is CASSLVRVNTEAFF.

The chain couples TRBV30 to TRBJ2-5, with D tentatively TRBD2 (6 bases). V was pared by 2 bases and J by 5 bases, with 21 bases between. The CDR3 consists of 16 residues. Germline V gene lookup returns CDR1 GTSNPN and CDR2 SVGIG (reference sequence). CDR3 nucleotides: TGTGCCTGGAGTCCCAGGCGGGGCCTCCTAGGGGAGACCCAGTACTTC. Translated: CAWSPRRGLLGETQYF. The complete variable domain, with remaining parts taken from reference TRBV30 and TRBJ2-5, reads SQTIHQWPATLVQPVGSPLSLECTVEGTSNPNLYWYRQAAGRGLQLLFYSVGIGQISSEVPQNLSASRPQDRQFILSSKKLLLSDSGFYLCAWSPRRGLLGETQYFGPGTRLLVL.

V gene TRBV9 combines with J gene TRBJ2-1; 7 nucleotides agree with TRBD2. Germline V lookup: CDR1 SGDLS, CDR2 YYNGEE. The CDR3 runs to 11 residues. Germline trimming cut 0 bases from V and 15 bases from J; bases unmatched to any gene: 3. CDR3 in amino acids: CASSVDGRMFF. The DNA for the CDR3 is TGTGCCAGCAGCGTAGACGGGAGGATGTTCTTC.